This passage covers 20 T cell receptor beta chains from one sample sequenced in a study of shared clonotypes between healthy human individuals. Repertoires were generated with immunoSEQ multiplex PCR, while TCRdb's copy carries only in-frame clones and drops some. The sample carries around 1.4 million clones, 98% to 99% recorded once. Sequencing input: naive CD4+ T cells sorted from blood. Regarding subset: CD45RA+ positively selected. The origin of the receptors is a man aged 25 to 45 in good health.

Notes on this clone: Other DNA sequences from this sample encode an identical CDR3 as well. This chain connects TRBV2 to TRBJ1-4; D is undetermined. Per germline, CDR1 SNHLY and CDR2 FYNNEI. V was clipped by 4 bases and J by 8 bases, with 5 bases between them. This CDR3 spans 11 amino acids. The CDR3 DNA is TGTGCCAGCAGTGTCTCGGAAAAACTGTTTTTT. Its translation is CASSVSEKLFF. Filled out from reference TRBV2 and TRBJ1-4, the complete variable domain reads EPEVTQTPSHQVTQMGQEVILRCVPISNHLYFYWYRQILGQKVEFLVSFYNNEISEKSEIFDDQFSVERPDGSNFTLKIRSTKLEDSAMYFCASSVSEKLFFGSGTQLSVL.

The V gene is TRBV27, the J gene TRBJ2-1, with D uncertain. Germline CDR1 is MNHEY and CDR2 is SMNVEV (reference sequence). Trimming took 3 bases from V and 11 from J, leaving 14 bases between them. CDR3 size: 13 residues. DNA for the CDR3: TGTGCCAGCAGTTTGCTGGGTAGTATGAAGCAGTTCTTC. This translates into CASSLLGSMKQFF.

This CDR3 is CASRPSGGISNYEQYF. The CDR3 nucleotides read TGTGCCAGCAGACCCTCGGGTGGGATCTCCAACTACGAGCAGTACTTC. The chain recombines TRBV7-9 with TRBJ2-7, with no clear D. CDR1 is SEHNR and CDR2 is FQNEAQ in the germline V gene (reference sequence). The V end lost 6 bases, the J end lost 3 bases, and 21 bases lay between the germline ends. CDR3 length: 16 amino acids.

DNA for the CDR3: TGCGCCAGCAGCTTGGACCAGGGGGGCCCCTCCGAGCAGTACTTC. This gives the protein CASSLDQGGPSEQYF. This chain connects TRBV5-1 to TRBJ2-7; tentatively, D is TRBD1 (7 bases). The ends were cut back, 0 bases at V and 6 bases at J, with 16 bases in the middle. The germline gives CDR1 SGHRS, CDR2 YFSETQ. CDR3 size: 15 residues.

The chain carries TRBV5-4 and TRBJ1-2; TRBD1 aligns across 9 bases. Germline assignment: CDR1 SGHNT and CDR2 YYREEE (reference sequence). The CDR3 totals 19 residues. V trimming: 0 bases; J trimming: 4 bases; junction bases outside the gene matches: 16. This CDR3 reads CASSLGLPGQGQRGYGYTF. CDR3 nucleotide sequence: TGTGCCAGCAGCTTGGGGCTTCCGGGACAGGGTCAAAGGGGCTATGGCTACACCTTC.

The chain has TRBV28 and TRBJ1-5, with D perhaps TRBD1 (5 bases). Deletions cut 6 bases from V and 0 bases from J, with 18 bases between. In germline, CDR1 is MDHEN, CDR2 SYDVKM. This CDR3 comprises 17 residues. CDR3 DNA: TGTGCCAGCAGACCTTCAGGGCTGAGCGGTAGCAATCAGCCCCAGCATTTT. Its protein is CASRPSGLSGSNQPQHF.

The CDR3 region has the DNA TGTGCCAGCACCTTGGGTAGCGGGAGGGGCACAGATACGCAGTATTTT. Its translation is CASTLGSGRGTDTQYF. V gene TRBV28 combines with J gene TRBJ2-3; 11 nucleotides line up with TRBD2. The V and J ends lost 7 bases and 1 base, in that order; junction bases with no gene match: 7. CDR3 length equals 16 residues. CDR1 MDHEN and CDR2 SYDVKM come from the germline V gene.

The rearrangement uses TRBV19 and TRBJ2-1; perhaps TRBD1 as D (7 bases). CDR1 is LNHDA and CDR2 is SQIVND in the germline V gene (reference sequence). Trimming stripped 6 bases from V and 6 bases from J, with 12 bases between. The CDR3 consists of 13 residues. The CDR3 here is CASRRDSFNEQFF. The CDR3 DNA is TGTGCCAGTAGGCGGGACAGTTTCAATGAGCAGTTCTTC.

CDR3: CASSLGGGNTIYF. Written as DNA, the CDR3 is TGTGCCAGCAGTTTGGGGGGCGGAAACACCATATATTTT. The chain carries TRBV27 and TRBJ1-3, with D perhaps matching TRBD1 (6 bases). Germline V gene sequence: CDR1 MNHEY, CDR2 SMNVEV (reference sequence). Trimming stripped 3 bases from V and 4 bases from J, with 7 bases between. This CDR3 is 13 amino acids long.

The V and J genes are TRBV4-1 and TRBJ2-1; D is ambiguous. This CDR3 has 12 amino acids. Trimming removed 0 bases from V and 9 bases from J, with 6 bases in between. Per the germline V gene, CDR1 is MGHRA and CDR2 is YSYEKL. In DNA form, the CDR3 reads TGCGCCAGCAGCCAAGACCTGGCTGAGCAGTTCTTC. Translation gives CASSQDLAEQFF.

The chain has TRBV7-6 and TRBJ2-2; D unresolved. Germline lookup yields CDR1 SGHVS and CDR2 FNYEAQ. V lost 0 bases, J lost 6 bases, and 5 bases lay in between. This CDR3 region has 13 residues. The CDR3 sequence: CASSLAIPGELFF. The CDR3, as DNA: TGTGCCAGCAGCTTAGCTATCCCCGGGGAGCTGTTTTTT. Filled out from reference TRBV7-6 and TRBJ2-2, the complete variable domain reads GAGVSQSPRYKVTKRGQDVALRCDPISGHVSLYWYRQALGQGPEFLTYFNYEAQQDKSGLPNDRFSAERPEGSISTLTIQRTEQRDSAMYRCASSLAIPGELFFGEGSRLTVL.

This chain uses TRBV18 with TRBJ2-7; TRBD2 is a possible D gene (5 bases). The germline CDR1 and CDR2 sequences are KGHSH and LQKENI. Trimming pared 3 bases from V and 5 bases from J, leaving 11 bases between. This CDR3 is built from 13 residues. CDR3 sequence: CASSPMGRNEQYF. The CDR3 DNA is TGTGCCAGCTCACCCATGGGGAGAAACGAGCAGTACTTC.

The chain employs TRBV7-2 and TRBJ1-2; no clear D. CDR1 is SGHTA and CDR2 is FQGNSA in the germline V gene. The germline V and J ends were trimmed by 2 bases and 3 bases, with 10 bases remaining between them. CDR3 length equals 14 residues. The CDR3, as DNA: TGTGCCAGCAGCTTAAGAGTGGTGGACTATGGCTACACCTTC. It encodes CASSLRVVDYGYTF.

The rearrangement uses TRBV4-1 and TRBJ2-7; TRBD1 matches 7 bases. From germline, CDR1 is MGHRA and CDR2 YSYEKL. The CDR3 spans 15 residues. V shed 4 bases and J 3 bases; nucleotides not matched to a gene: 9. The CDR3 DNA is TGCGCCAGCAGCCGGGACGAGACAGGGTTCTACGAGCAGTACTTC. It encodes CASSRDETGFYEQYF.

V usage is TRBV21-1 and J usage is TRBJ2-1; the table's D call of TRBD2 was not tested on the DNA. TRBV21-1 is assigned pseudogene status. CDR3 length: 18 amino acids. The CDR3 loop reads CASSKGRTSGSGANEQFF. CDR3 DNA: TGTGCCAGCAGCAAAGGGAGGACTAGCGGGAGTGGCGCGAATGAGCAGTTCTTC.

As regards this clone: The junction departs from germline at one end; a sequencing error may be responsible. The chain has TRBV7-7 and TRBJ2-1, with 7 bases lining up with TRBD2. The V gene's germline CDR1 is SSHAT and CDR2 FNYEAQ (reference sequence). This CDR3 has 15 amino acids. DNA for the CDR3: TGTGCTAGCAGTCCGAGCGGGACCTCCTACAATGAGCAGTTCTTC. As protein: CASSPSGTSYNEQFF. Full variable domain (remainder filled in from reference TRBV7-7 and TRBJ2-1): GAGVSQSPRYKVTKRGQDVTLRCDPISSHATLYWYQQALGQGPEFLTYFNYEAQPDKSGLPSDRFSAERPEGSISTLTIQRTEQRDSAMYRCASSPSGTSYNEQFFGPGTRLTVL.

The chain links TRBV11-2 to TRBJ1-1; weak D call: TRBD1 (5 bases). Between the trimmed V and J ends, which lost 0 bases and 10 bases, there was a span of 15 bases. CDR1 SGHAT and CDR2 FQNNGV come from the germline V gene. This CDR3 contains 14 residues. DNA for the CDR3: TGTGCCAGCAGCTTAGAAGTGGGGCTCGGGGGAGCTTTCTTT. This codes for CASSLEVGLGGAFF.

The chain links TRBV7-9 to TRBJ1-4; tentative D call: TRBD1 (6 bases). Germline V CDR1 and CDR2: SEHNR, FQNEAQ (reference sequence). V lost 2 bases and J lost 4, with 14 bases in between. The CDR3 length is 16 residues. This CDR3 is CASSLTTGFGNEKLFF. DNA of the CDR3: TGTGCCAGCAGCTTAACAACAGGGTTTGGTAATGAAAAACTGTTTTTT.

V gene TRBV28 combines with J gene TRBJ2-1, with TRBD1 matching 8 bases. Per the germline V gene, CDR1 is MDHEN and CDR2 is SYDVKM. With V trimmed by 9 bases and J by 8 bases, 15 bases remained unmatched. The CDR3 loop spans 15 amino acids. CDR3: CASCPDRATLYEQFF. The CDR3 DNA reads as TGTGCCAGTTGCCCGGACAGGGCAACATTGTATGAGCAGTTCTTC.

The chain links TRBV6-5 to TRBJ1-2; 11 nucleotides match TRBD1. CDR3 length: 15 residues. The germline V gene encodes CDR1 MNHEY and CDR2 SVGAGI. The V gene end was trimmed by 5 bases and the J gene end by 5 bases; junction bases not matched to a gene: 7. The CDR3 protein is CASSTGGQGVYGYTF. The CDR3 nucleotides are TGTGCCAGCAGTACCGGGGGACAGGGGGTATATGGCTACACCTTC.